This passage covers 18 T cell receptor beta chains from one sample sequenced in a study of CDR3 diversity in severe acne. TCRdb processed the PCR reads anew with MiXCR; each CDR3 protein has one entry. The sample holds about 98,000 distinct CDR3 sequences, around 53% seen once. Sequenced sample: blood. The receptors originated from a male donor with acne.

This clonotype was detected ten times or more. This sequence joins TRBV11-1 and TRBJ1-4; D not certain. CDR1 and CDR2 (germline): SGHAT, FQDESV (reference sequence). The CDR3 is made up of 12 amino acids. With 6 bases removed from V and 5 bases from J, the gap between germline ends came to 7 bases. CDR3 in DNA: TGTGCCAGCAGTTCGGCCAATGAAAAACTGTTTTTT. This codes for CASSSANEKLFF.

This clonotype was seen repeatedly, ten times or more. The genes are TRBV6-1 and TRBJ2-7; 9 bases are shared with TRBD1. Germline V gives CDR1 MNHNS, CDR2 SASEGT. V gave up 7 bases and J gave up 4 bases; unmatched junction bases: 8. The CDR3 totals 14 residues. CDR3 nucleotides: TGTGCCAGCAATACCGGGACAGGGCTTTACGAGCAGTACTTC. Protein product: CASNTGTGLYEQYF.

This clonotype is labeled medium-sized. The rearrangement uses TRBV7-2 and TRBJ2-2, with D uncertain. Germline loops: CDR1 SGHTA, CDR2 FQGNSA. The CDR3 totals 13 residues. Trimming took 1 base from V and 7 from J, leaving 7 bases between them. The CDR3 region has the DNA TGTGCCAGCAGCTTAGGAGCAGGCGGGGAGCTGTTTTTT. As protein: CASSLGAGGELFF.

This clonotype was found a few times. V is TRBV27 and J is TRBJ2-5, with D hard to call. The CDR3 spans 16 residues. Between the trimmed V and J ends, which lost 4 bases and 0 bases, there was a span of 15 bases. Germline loops: CDR1 MNHEY, CDR2 SMNVEV (reference sequence). CDR3 sequence reads: CASSSVAYTYQETQYF. DNA for the CDR3: TGTGCCAGCAGTTCCGTCGCGTACACTTACCAAGAGACCCAGTACTTC.

In regard to this clonotype: Given the absence of the conserved phenylalanine or tryptophan at the CDR3 end, a read error is likely. V is TRBV5-4 and J is TRBJ2-3, with TRBD1 identical over 8 bases. This CDR3 has 14 amino acids. V lost 6 bases and J lost 5; bases outside the gene matches: 8. The germline V gene encodes CDR1 SGHNT and CDR2 YYREEE (reference sequence). Here the CDR3 DNA reads TGTGCCAGCAAAGGGGCGACAGGGGAAGATACGCAGTATTCT. Its translation is CASKGATGEDTQYS.

This clonotype has just one count. V and J are TRBV20-1 and TRBJ2-7; TRBD2 matches at 13 bases. The length of the CDR3 is 16 residues. CDR1 and CDR2 from the germline V gene are DFQATT and SNEGSKA (reference sequence). J lost 3 bases, V lost 5 bases, and 10 bases had no gene match. This CDR3 reads CSADGTSGKTNYEQYF. Here the CDR3 DNA reads TGCAGTGCTGACGGGACTAGCGGGAAGACAAACTACGAGCAGTACTTC.

This sequence joins TRBV15 and TRBJ2-5; tentatively, D is TRBD1 or TRBD2 (5 bases each). V lost 3 bases and J 5 bases, leaving 13 bases between the germline ends. Germline lookup yields CDR1 LNHNV and CDR2 YYDKDF (reference sequence). This CDR3 spans 14 amino acids. The CDR3 region is CATSRDTRGETQYF. CDR3 DNA sequence: TGTGCCACCAGCAGGGACACTAGAGGGGAGACCCAGTACTTC.

V is TRBV9 and J is TRBJ2-5; possibly TRBD1 for D (5 bases). This CDR3 comprises 13 residues. In germline, CDR1 is SGDLS, CDR2 YYNGEE. The V and J ends lost 4 bases and 5 bases respectively, with 12 bases between them. CDR3 region: CASSPGHAETQYF. Here the CDR3 DNA reads TGTGCCAGCAGCCCAGGACATGCGGAGACCCAGTACTTC.

The chain links TRBV27 to TRBJ1-2; 11 bases fit TRBD1. The CDR3 is made up of 14 amino acids. The germline V gene has CDR1 MNHEY and CDR2 SMNVEV (reference sequence). CDR3 nucleotides: TGTGGGGGGGGACAGGGGGAGTTCTACTATGGCTACACCTTC. This translates into CGGGQGEFYYGYTF.

This clonotype has more than one count but fewer than ten. The chain is built from TRBV7-8 and TRBJ2-7; D possibly corresponds to TRBD2 (6 bases). V was pared by 3 bases and J by 6 bases, with 18 bases between. The CDR3 runs to 15 residues. From germline, CDR1 is SGHVS and CDR2 FQNEAQ. CDR3 residues: CASSLAGERESEQYF. Written as DNA, the CDR3 is TGTGCCAGCAGCTTGGCAGGCGAACGGGAGTCCGAGCAGTACTTC.

The V and J genes are TRBV2 and TRBJ2-2, with TRBD2 identical over 10 bases. Losses at the gene ends were 7 bases for V and 7 bases for J; bases not matched to a gene: 15. The CDR3 sequence is 17 residues long. Germline V CDR1 and CDR2: SNHLY, FYNNEI. The CDR3 bases are TGTGCCAGCACGGGAGGACTAGCGGAATCCCTAGGCGGGGAGCTGTTTTTT. Amino acids: CASTGGLAESLGGELFF.

This clonotype was detected ten times or more. This sequence joins TRBV20-1 and TRBJ2-4; D gene uncertain. The length of the CDR3 is 14 residues. Trimming shortened V by 0 bases and J by 7 bases, and 13 bases separated the two germline ends. Per germline, CDR1 DFQATT and CDR2 SNEGSKA (reference sequence). CDR3 coding DNA: TGCAGTGCTAGAGAGAAGACTCATCTGAACATTCAGTACTTC. Its translation is CSAREKTHLNIQYF.

This clonotype was seen only a few times. This chain links TRBV5-4 with TRBJ1-1; a weak D match, TRBD1 (5 bases). The ends were cut back, 5 bases at V and 4 bases at J, with 21 bases in the middle. The length of the CDR3 is 16 residues. Germline CDR1 reads SGHNT; CDR2 reads YYREEE (reference sequence). In DNA form, the CDR3 reads TGTGCCAGCAGTTCGACTGGCGACAGCTTCCCCACTGAAGCTTTCTTT. Its protein is CASSSTGDSFPTEAFF.

This clonotype appeared a single time. This sequence may be a read error, since a much larger clone differs from it by one base. This chain uses TRBV5-1 with TRBJ1-4; TRBD1 aligns across 9 bases. This CDR3 contains 14 residues. Germline values: CDR1 SGHRS, CDR2 YFSETQ. As DNA, the CDR3 is TGCGCCAGCAGGGATCCGGGACAGGGCGAAAAACTGTCTTTT. This encodes CASRDPGQGEKLSF.

This clonotype was picked up a small number of times. The rearrangement links TRBV20-1 to TRBJ1-2; D ambiguous. This CDR3 has 13 amino acids. Germline V gene lookup returns CDR1 DFQATT and CDR2 SNEGSKA (reference sequence). Trimming stripped 0 bases from V and 2 bases from J, with 7 bases between. The CDR3 reads CSAREWQNYGYTF. DNA for the CDR3: TGCAGTGCTAGAGAATGGCAGAACTATGGCTACACCTTC.

This rearrangement joins TRBV7-6 to TRBJ1-2; 8 positions match TRBD1. Germline trimming cut 1 base from V and 2 bases from J; bases unmatched to any gene: 6. The CDR3 loop spans 16 amino acids. Per germline, CDR1 SGHVS and CDR2 FNYEAQ. Here the CDR3 reads CASSLGGDRGNYGYTF. The CDR3 DNA sequence: TGTGCCAGCAGCTTAGGTGGAGACAGGGGAAACTATGGCTACACCTTC.

This clonotype was detected a few times. CDR3: CASSFRGQGNTGELFF. The CDR3 DNA sequence: TGTGCCAGCAGTTTTAGGGGCCAGGGAAACACCGGGGAGCTGTTTTTT. The chain carries TRBV12-3 or TRBV12-4 and TRBJ2-2, with a possible D match to TRBD1 (5 bases). Trimming took 3 bases from V and 2 from J, leaving 13 bases between them. The CDR3 is 16 amino acids.

This clonotype has just one count. CDR3 sequence (DNA): TGTGCCAGCGGAAGATCGGGACAGGGGGCTGGAGAGACCCAGTACTTC. It specifies CASGRSGQGAGETQYF. The J gene is TRBJ2-5, the V gene TRBV2; 12 bases map to TRBD1. J was trimmed by 4 bases and V by 8 bases; bases with no gene match: 11. Germline V gene lookup returns CDR1 SNHLY and CDR2 FYNNEI. The CDR3 totals 16 residues.